This record looks at one T cell receptor beta chain sequence and its context. Its antigen remains unknown. Germline V gene sequence: CDR1 SEHNR, CDR2 FQNEAQ (reference sequence). The CDR3 has 13 residues. Following a re-call of the 5' RACE reads, TCRdb has one entry per CDR3 protein and lacks DNA. In total, the table holds about 160,000 distinct CDR3 sequences. The data originate from a study of monozygotic twins with inflammatory bowel disease. Notes on the study in general: On the inverse Simpson index, IBD patients scored lower for TCRbeta diversity than healthy co-twins. Clonotype sharing was lower in IBD patients than healthy twins, most markedly with disease activity.

The TCR comes from a human donor with ulcerative colitis or Crohn's disease, or a healthy co-twin of an affected twin (not recorded which). The chain uses TRBV7-9 and TRBJ2-7. The sample taken for sequencing was blood. This CDR3 reads CASSPRQPYEQYF.